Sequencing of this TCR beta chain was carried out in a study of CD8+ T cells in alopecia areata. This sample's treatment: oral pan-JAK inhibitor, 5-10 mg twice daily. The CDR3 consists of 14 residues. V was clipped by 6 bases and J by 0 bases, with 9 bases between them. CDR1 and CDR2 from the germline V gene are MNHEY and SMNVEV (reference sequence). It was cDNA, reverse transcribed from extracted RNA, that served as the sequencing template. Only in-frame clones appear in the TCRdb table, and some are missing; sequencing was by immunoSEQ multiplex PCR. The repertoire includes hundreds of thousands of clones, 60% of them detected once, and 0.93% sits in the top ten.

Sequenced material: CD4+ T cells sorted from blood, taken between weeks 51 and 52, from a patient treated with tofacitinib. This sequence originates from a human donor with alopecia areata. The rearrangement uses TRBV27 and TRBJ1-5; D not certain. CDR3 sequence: CASSRWGSNQPQHF. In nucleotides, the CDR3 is TGTGCCAGCAGCCGGTGGGGTAGCAATCAGCCCCAGCATTTT.